This T cell receptor (beta chain) was identified in a study of cytomegalovirus exposure and HLA in healthy donors. Findings and caveats of the study: Immune exposure information available was restricted to CMV serostatus. In vitro checks showed that three CMV-associated chains really do target CMV antigens.

Germline values: CDR1 MDHEN, CDR2 SYDVKM. Trimming removed 6 bases at V and 0 bases at J, with 17 bases between. The CDR3 has 16 amino acids. With respect to this clone: Its antigen is as yet unknown.

PCR primers comprised 60 Vbeta and 13 Jbeta primers. Study processing details: Later reanalysis found around 74 million unique TCR beta chains, 10 million to 14 million of them shared. Profiling relied on immunoSEQ multiplex PCR, and the TCRdb table lists in-frame clones only, not all of them. V and J calls and clone size are those listed in that table; D and trimming were worked out from the DNA. Found here are approximately 160,000 clones, 70% to 85% of them singletons; the top ten hold roughly 1.7%. This clonotype was sampled from a young woman in good health and CMV-seronegative. The sample comprised PBMCs. This chain connects TRBV28 to TRBJ1-1, with TRBD1 as a possible D gene (5 bases). The DNA of the CDR3 is TGTGCCAGCAGAATTTCAGGGTTCTCCATGAACACTGAAGCTTTCTTT. Protein product: CASRISGFSMNTEAFF.